The T cell receptor beta chain under discussion was sequenced for a study of cytomegalovirus exposure and HLA in healthy donors. The overall study: Genetic ancestry analysis placed around four fifths of the 300 to 500 donors that were genotyped in the Caucasian-associated cluster.

A word on this clone: The antigen remains unidentified.

Primers for the PCR totalled 60 Vbeta and 13 Jbeta. Some clones are missing from TCRdb's copy, which holds only in-frame ones; the method was immunoSEQ multiplex PCR. This table holds nearly 200,000 clones. Overall study results and limits: Within a later analysis, the majority of CMV-associated TCR beta chains appeared HLA-restricted. Clonal expansion, a later analysis showed, was greater in HLA-associated TCR beta chains than in equally common others.

V gave up 2 bases and J gave up 5 bases, with 10 bases separating them. Germline CDR1 SGHDT, CDR2 YYEEEE. This CDR3 contains 13 residues. The clonotype originates from a boy between 10 and 17 years old in good health and CMV-seronegative. The sequencing input was PBMCs. The genes are TRBV5-6 and TRBJ1-2, with D possibly being TRBD1 (5 bases). In DNA form, the CDR3 reads TGTGCCAGCAGCTTAGGGGCCACTTATGGCTACACCTTC. Protein: CASSLGATYGYTF.